This TCR beta chain was retrieved from a study of spatial heterogeneity in lung cancer (dated by TCRdb to between 2018 and 2021). For context, the study as a whole: Beta-chain transcripts were consistently detected in greater numbers than alpha-chain transcripts, which likely reflects a higher abundance of beta-chain transcripts. In non-small cell lung cancer, the study made a quantitative comparison of TCR alpha and beta repertoires among multiple tumor regions, matched nontumor lung and blood. At surgery, both alpha and beta chains were TCR-sequenced in under 250 tumor regions, fewer than 80 matched nontumor lung samples and some 56 PBMC samples. The study linked features of the TCR repertoire to counts of nonsynonymous mutations, which were determined by whole-exome sequencing of tumor tissue. In the raw uncorrected reads, each unique combination of TCR and UMI appeared more than ten times on average.

About this clonotype: No antigen is known for it. No much larger clone exists at a distance of one base, and base qualities are not known.

The protocol used for the library was 5' RACE. Sequenced on a NextSeq 500. To allow correction of PCR and sequencing errors, the TCR library protocol tagged every TCR cDNA molecule with a unique molecular identifier. Regarding the original processing steps: TCR identification, UMI-based error correction and CDR3 extraction were all carried out with Decombinator tools. Expanded TCRs were defined as those above a frequency of 2 per 1,000, corresponding to the top 1% of the tumor frequency distribution. Renyi diversity was computed with the R vegan package after each repertoire had been subsampled 100 times to 5,000 TCRs. CDR3 similarity networks were built from amino acid triplet string-kernel similarity, with CDR3s being connected when pairwise similarity was above 0.82. The public reads were reprocessed in TCRdb via fastp at Q25 and MiXCR, keeping in-frame beta chains. Rows are combined by CDR3 protein, so each entry shows the most common genes and DNA. TCRdb, not the original authors, processed these V and J calls. For this sample the table gives approximately 47,000 distinct CDR3 sequences, of which 7.6% were detected only once. About an eighth of the sample goes to the ten largest clones.

Via the germline V gene (reference sequence), CDR1 is PRHDT and CDR2 FYEKMQ. The CDR3 runs 15 residues from the cysteine to the phenylalanine. The entry retains the CDR3 DNA only, 45 bases that are in frame from base 1. The germline V end is reduced by 5 bases and the J end by 6 bases; junction bases left unmatched: 7. The sample's time point, from its label and the paper: sample taken at primary tumor resection. Whole RNA extracted from tumor and nontumor lung tissue, or from cryopreserved PBMC samples, was used for TCR sequencing without cell sorting. Samples were obtained from approximately 77 patients with early-stage, untreated non-small cell lung cancer from the lung TRACERx cohort. Patients were selected for TCR sequencing only if sufficient RNA was available from at least two tumor regions. General study outcomes and caveats: Ubiquitous expanded tumor TCRs showed up in blood more often at tumor resection than at routine follow-up. Additional single-cell paired TCR alpha and beta sequencing was considered necessary to confirm, at a functional level, the hypothesis that regional TCRs recognize regional mutations.

This chain is built from TRBV13 and TRBJ1-4, with 9 bases matching TRBD1. The TCR originated in a female donor with early-stage non-small cell lung cancer. The specimen comprised PBMCs, sampled at surgery. In nucleotides, the sequence is TGTGCCAGCAGCCGACAGGGACAGGGACATGAAAAACTGTTTTTT. The encoded protein is CASSRQGQGHEKLFF.